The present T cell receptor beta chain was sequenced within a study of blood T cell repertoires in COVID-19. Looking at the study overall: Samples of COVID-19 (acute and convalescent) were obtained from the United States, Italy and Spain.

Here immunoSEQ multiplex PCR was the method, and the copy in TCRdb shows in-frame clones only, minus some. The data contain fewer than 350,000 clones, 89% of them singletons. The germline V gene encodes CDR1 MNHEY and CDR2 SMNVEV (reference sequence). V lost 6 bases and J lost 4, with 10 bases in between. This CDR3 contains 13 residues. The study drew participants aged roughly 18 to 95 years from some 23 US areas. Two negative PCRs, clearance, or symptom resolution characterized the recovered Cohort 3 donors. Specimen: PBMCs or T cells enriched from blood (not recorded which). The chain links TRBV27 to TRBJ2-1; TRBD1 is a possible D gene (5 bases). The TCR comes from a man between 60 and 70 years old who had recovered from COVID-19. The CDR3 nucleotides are TGTGCCAGCAGGGCAGGGCTTTACAATGAGCAGTTCTTC. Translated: CASRAGLYNEQFF.